One sample yielded the 9 T cell receptor delta chains listed below, sequenced in a study of fetal and pediatric gammadelta thymocytes. TCRdb re-analyzed the reads via CATT. The sample shows about 240 delta-chain clones, 4% to 5.5% of them seen only once. Source material: non-Vgamma9Vdelta2 gamma-delta T cells from the thymus. The subset denotes: CD3+gammadeltaTCR+ thymocytes not co-expressing Vgamma9 and Vdelta2. The receptors shown here come from a child who underwent cardiac surgery and was recorded as healthy.

This clone was detected only a few times. A far larger clone is a single base away, which makes a read error likely. The chain links TRDV1 to TRDJ1, with 7 bases that match TRDD2. V trimming: 1 base; J trimming: 0 bases; junction bases outside the gene matches: 35. The CDR3 loop spans 26 amino acids. Germline CDR1 reads TSWWSYY; CDR2 reads QGS. CDR3 amino acids: CALGEPPLPRRSGRPKAQTYTDKLIF. CDR3 DNA sequence: TGTGCTCTTGGGGAACCCCCCCTTCCTCGGAGGTCTGGGAGGCCCAAGGCTCAAACGTACACCGATAAACTCATCTTT.

Within the sample, this clone is large (0.1 to 1%). The chain is built from TRAV38-2/DV8 and TRDJ1; possible D gene TRDD3, 6 bases. The V gene lost 4 bases and the J gene lost 0 bases, with 31 bases spanning the gap. This CDR3 has 21 residues. The germline CDR1 and CDR2 sequences are TSESDYY and QEAYKQQN. The CDR3 DNA reads TGTGCTTATAGGGCCTCAATCTGGCGGGGGACCGACCCCCCCTACACCGATAAACTCATCTTT. Translation: CAYRASIWRGTDPPYTDKLIF.

By sample fraction, this clone is hyperexpanded. This same CDR3 is encoded by further DNA sequences in the sample. This chain links TRDV3 with TRDJ1, with D uncertain. In germline, CDR1 is TVYSNPD, CDR2 GDNSRS (reference sequence). Trimming removed 1 base at V and 0 bases at J, with 18 bases between. The CDR3 is made up of 16 amino acids. The CDR3: CAFNPVLKVYTDKLIF. CDR3 bases: TGTGCCTTTAACCCGGTGCTAAAGGTGTACACCGATAAACTCATCTTT.

This clone was seen a few times. TCRdb assigns this DNA the protein of a much larger clone, which departs from its translation at residue 9; this likely reflects a read error, and the protein shown comes from translating the DNA. The rearrangement links TRDV1 to TRDJ1; D perhaps matches TRDD3 (5 bases). The CDR3 is made up of 20 amino acids. Trimming took 0 bases from V and 0 from J, leaving 23 bases between them. Looked up from germline, CDR1 is TSWWSYY and CDR2 is QGS. Written as DNA, the CDR3 is TGTGCTCTTGGGGAACTAGGCATGGTTGGGATCGAAAGTAACACCGATAAACTCATCTTT. It translates to CALGELGMVGIESNTDKLIF.

In this sample, this clone turned up a few times. A single base is all that separates this from a far larger clone, so a read error is likely. The DNA is left out, because the CDR3 cannot be placed on it with certainty; the CDR3 is given as TCRdb lists it. This sequence joins TRAV29/DV5 and TRDJ1; the D call TRDD3 from the table was never checked on the DNA. Germline V lookup: CDR1 NSMFDY, CDR2 ISSIKDK. The CDR3 region is 21 residues in length, termini included. CDR3 sequence: CSVLLCRPYVRYWGITDKLIF.

As regards this clone: This sequence is one base from a far larger clone and is likely a read error. This specimen includes other DNA sequences encoding the same CDR3. This rearrangement joins TRDV1 to TRDJ1; 10 positions agree with TRDD3. The V gene end was trimmed by 3 bases and the J gene end by 11 bases; junction bases not matched to a gene: 15. Germline V lookup: CDR1 TSWWSYY, CDR2 QGS. This CDR3 region has 16 residues. CDR3 nucleotide sequence: TGTGCTCTTGGGGAGCTCTTACTGGGGGATCATGCATCGCTCATCTTT. It codes for CALGELLLGDHASLIF.

This clone counts as hyperexpanded (1% or more). Other DNA sequences in the same sample also yield this CDR3. J is TRDJ1 and V is TRDV2; D possibly corresponds to TRDD3 (6 bases). V lost 0 bases to trimming and J lost 1 base, with 11 bases between them. The CDR3 is made up of 15 amino acids. The germline V gene encodes CDR1 GEAIGNYY and CDR2 EKD. The DNA for the CDR3 is TGTGCCTGTGACACCGTTTGGGGGGGCACCGATAAACTCATCTTT. This codes for CACDTVWGGTDKLIF.

This clone is labeled as hyperexpanded. This CDR3 is also generated by other DNA sequences in the sample. V gene TRDV1 combines with J gene TRDJ1, with no clear D. Trimming stripped 2 bases from V and 0 bases from J, with 22 bases between. The CDR3 spans 19 residues. The V gene's germline CDR1 is TSWWSYY and CDR2 QGS. The CDR3 sequence is CALGEGVRGYPKYTDKLIF. The CDR3 nucleotides read TGTGCTCTTGGGGAAGGGGTACGCGGGTACCCAAAGTACACCGATAAACTCATCTTT.

This clone was observed a few times. Translating this DNA gives a protein that differs at residue 10 from the TCRdb one, which belongs to a much larger clone; a read error is likely, and the protein shown is this translation. The J gene is TRDJ1, the V gene TRDV1, with D tentatively TRDD3 (6 bases). The V gene lost 2 bases and the J gene lost 0 bases, with 13 bases spanning the gap. The CDR3 is 16 residues long. Germline values: CDR1 TSWWSYY, CDR2 QGS. The CDR3 region is CALGEVGIPHTDKLIF. DNA for the CDR3: TGTGCTCTTGGGGAAGTGGGGATCCCGCACACCGATAAACTCATCTTT.